This T cell receptor (beta chain) was profiled in a study of T cell changes during pregnancy in multiple sclerosis. With 8 bases clipped from V and 3 bases from J, the junction kept 12 bases outside the gene matches. The length of the CDR3 is 16 residues. Germline V gene sequence: CDR1 LNHNV, CDR2 YYDKDF (reference sequence). The table came from immunoSEQ multiplex PCR; TCRdb's copy has only in-frame clones and leaves some out. Here the sample spans 100,000 or so clones, 90% to 95% being singletons. The gene calls are TRBV15 and TRBJ2-1, with TRBD1 matching 8 bases. The sequencing used peripheral blood, collected in the third trimester of pregnancy. This clonotype was sampled from a female donor with multiple sclerosis, enrolled in a pregnancy study. CDR3 DNA sequence: TGTGCCACCGCCGTCCCGGGACAGGACAACTACAATGAGCAGTTCTTC. Residues: CATAVPGQDNYNEQFF.